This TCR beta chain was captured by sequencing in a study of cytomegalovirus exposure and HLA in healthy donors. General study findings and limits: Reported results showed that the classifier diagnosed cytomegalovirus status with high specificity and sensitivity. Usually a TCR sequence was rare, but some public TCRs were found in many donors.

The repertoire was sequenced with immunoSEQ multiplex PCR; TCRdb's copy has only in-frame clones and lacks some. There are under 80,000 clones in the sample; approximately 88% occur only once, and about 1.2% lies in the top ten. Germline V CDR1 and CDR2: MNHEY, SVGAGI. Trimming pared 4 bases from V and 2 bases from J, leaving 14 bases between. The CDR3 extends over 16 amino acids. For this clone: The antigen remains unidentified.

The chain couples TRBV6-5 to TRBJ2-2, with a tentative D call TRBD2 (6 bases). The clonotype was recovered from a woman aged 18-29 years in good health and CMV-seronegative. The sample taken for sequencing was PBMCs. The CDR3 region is CASSSPGRGNTGELFF. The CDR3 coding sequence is TGTGCCAGCAGTTCCCCAGGGCGGGGTAACACCGGGGAGCTGTTTTTT.